This record looks at one TCR beta chain sequence and its context. Its target is not known. This sample is part of a study of cytomegalovirus exposure and HLA in healthy donors. Amplification used 60 Vbeta primers and 13 Jbeta primers. Only in-frame clones appear in the TCRdb table, and some are missing; sequencing was by immunoSEQ multiplex PCR. The data contain roughly 180,000 clones, 82% of them singletons. Trimming removed 4 bases from V and 9 bases from J; junction bases left unmatched: 11. The germline gives CDR1 LNHDA, CDR2 SQIVND (reference sequence). CDR3 size: 16 residues. Overall study findings and caveats: When a later analysis was performed, an Asian-associated ancestry cluster reportedly had fewer N-insertions than the approximately 690-donor mean.

The chain is built from TRBV19 and TRBJ2-4; the match to TRBD1 covers 11 bases. The sequence was collected from a man aged 40-50 years in good health and CMV-seronegative. Sample: PBMCs. This CDR3 reads CASSNHPGQGVSIQYF. CDR3 coding DNA: TGTGCCAGTAGTAACCATCCGGGACAGGGGGTCTCCATTCAGTACTTC.